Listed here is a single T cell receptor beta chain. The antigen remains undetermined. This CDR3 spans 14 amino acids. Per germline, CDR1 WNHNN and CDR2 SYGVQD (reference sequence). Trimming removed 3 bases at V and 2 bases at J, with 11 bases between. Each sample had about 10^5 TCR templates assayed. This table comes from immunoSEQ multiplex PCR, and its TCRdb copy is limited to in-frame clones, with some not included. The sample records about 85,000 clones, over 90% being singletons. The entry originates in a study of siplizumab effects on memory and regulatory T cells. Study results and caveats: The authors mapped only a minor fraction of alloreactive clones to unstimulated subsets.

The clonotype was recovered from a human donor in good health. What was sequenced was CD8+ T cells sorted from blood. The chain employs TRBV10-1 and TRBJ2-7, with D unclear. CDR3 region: CASSDPGLAYEQYF. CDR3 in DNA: TGCGCCAGCAGTGACCCGGGTCTCGCCTACGAGCAGTACTTC.